This T cell receptor (beta chain) derives from a study of blood T cell repertoires in COVID-19. Assay used: immunoSEQ multiplex PCR; TCRdb lists only in-frame clones, some missing. The top ten clones hold roughly 8.1% of a sample with about 72,000 clones, 86% of them seen once. Material for sequencing was peripheral blood. The source is a man aged 30-40 years with acute or convalescent COVID-19.

The CDR3 region is CASSRLRGANEKLFF. The CDR3 bases are TGTGCCAGTAGTAGGCTCAGGGGAGCTAATGAAAAACTGTTTTTT. This chain links TRBV19 with TRBJ1-4, with a weak D call TRBD1 (6 bases). This CDR3 region has 15 residues. Trimming shortened V by 4 bases and J by 3 bases, and 12 bases separated the two germline ends. CDR1 and CDR2 (germline): LNHDA, SQIVND (reference sequence).